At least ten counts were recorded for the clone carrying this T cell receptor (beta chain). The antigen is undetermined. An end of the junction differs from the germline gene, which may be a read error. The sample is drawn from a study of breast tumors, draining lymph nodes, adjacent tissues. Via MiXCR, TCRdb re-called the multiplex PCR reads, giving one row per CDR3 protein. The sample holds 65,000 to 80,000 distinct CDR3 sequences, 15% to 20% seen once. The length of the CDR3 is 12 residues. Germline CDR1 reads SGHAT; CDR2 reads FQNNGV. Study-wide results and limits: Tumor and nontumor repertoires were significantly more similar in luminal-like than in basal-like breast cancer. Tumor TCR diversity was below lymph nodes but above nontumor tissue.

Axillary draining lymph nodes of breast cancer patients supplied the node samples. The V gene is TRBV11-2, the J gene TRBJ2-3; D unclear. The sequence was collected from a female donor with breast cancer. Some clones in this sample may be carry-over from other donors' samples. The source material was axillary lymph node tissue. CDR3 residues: CASSASTDTQYF. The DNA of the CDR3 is TGCGCCAGCAGCGCCTCCACAGATACGCAGTATTTT.